What follows describes a single T cell receptor (beta chain). This record comes from a study of shared clonotypes between healthy human individuals. Study overall: Donors, aged 18 to 49, were a couple of women and three men.

Germline loops: CDR1 SGHTA, CDR2 FQGNSA. The CDR3 extends over 16 amino acids. V shed 2 bases and J 3 bases; nucleotides not matched to a gene: 8. Per sorted-subset replicate PCR, input was approximately 210 ng DNA, representing around 30,000 T cell genomes. Data came from immunoSEQ multiplex PCR; TCRdb stores just in-frame clones and leaves some out. In the table there are some 630,000 clones, about 95% of which are singletons. The naive CD8 population came from CD45RO-negative cells selected for CCR7, without terminally differentiated effector memory CD45RA+ cells. The sequenced material came from naive CD8+ T cells sorted from blood. The gene calls are TRBV7-2 and TRBJ2-7; TRBD2 matches 9 bases. The TCR originated in a woman younger than 45 in good health. The CDR3 reads CASSLSPWREGYEQYF. The CDR3 DNA follows: TGTGCCAGCAGCTTATCTCCCTGGCGGGAGGGCTACGAGCAGTACTTC.